The clone carrying this TCR beta chain was detected a few times. The antigen remains undetermined. Trimming cost V 7 bases and J 8 bases, with 18 bases left between them. The V gene's germline CDR1 is MNHEY and CDR2 SVGEGT. CDR3 length: 14 amino acids. The sample belongs to a study of T-cell reconstitution after alpha-beta-depleted transplantation in children. Notes on the study in general: At the one-year point after transplant, T-cell counts and TCRbeta diversity were found to come mostly from T cells that had been newly produced. Several patients had high TCRbeta diversity at day 60; it came from surviving recipient T cells and thymic progenitors. Expanded graft clones numbering several hundred reportedly gave rise to alpha-beta T cells about two months after transplant.

TCRbeta library preparation incorporated unique molecular identifiers. Via MiXCR, TCRdb re-called the PCR reads, giving one row per CDR3 protein. Of around 130,000 distinct CDR3 sequences in the sample, more than 9.5% were seen once. The clonotype comes from a girl less than two years old who had a stem cell transplant for combined immunodeficiency, so the T cells may come from the graft donor. V usage is TRBV6-2 or TRBV6-3 and J usage is TRBJ2-1; D is possibly TRBD1 (6 bases). Here the sequenced sample was PBMCs, mostly from graft donor cells, taken 180 days after TCRalphabeta/CD19-depleted stem cell transplant. CDR3 region: CASNPTIQGDEQFF. As DNA, the CDR3 is TGTGCCAGCAACCCTACCATACAGGGAGATGAGCAGTTCTTC.